Sequencing of this T cell receptor (beta chain) was carried out in a study of shared clonotypes between healthy human individuals. Study as a whole: Every donor yielded three CD4 naive, three CD4 memory, two CD8 naive and one CD8 memory plate.

Comment on this clone: The antigen is undetermined.

Findings of the study overall: It was the non-shared clonotypes that had lower generation probabilities than clonotypes shared by all four donors. Larger richness was generally estimated for naive than memory subsets.

Some clones are missing from TCRdb's copy, which holds only in-frame ones; the method was immunoSEQ multiplex PCR. The data show roughly 700,000 clones, about 92% seen once. This CDR3 region has 13 residues. Germline lookup yields CDR1 MDHEN and CDR2 SYDVKM. The V end lost 4 bases, the J end lost 5 bases, and 11 bases lay between the germline ends. This receptor was obtained from a man younger than 35 in good health. Some clones in this sample may be carry-over from other donors' samples. V usage is TRBV28 and J usage is TRBJ2-5; D may correspond to TRBD1 or TRBD2 (5 bases each). Sequenced sample: memory CD8+ T cells from PBMCs. This sample's subset: CD45RO+ cells pooled with CCR7-negative TemRA cells. DNA for the CDR3: TGTGCCAGCAGTTCTGGGGACCCCGAGACCCAGTACTTC. This codes for CASSSGDPETQYF.